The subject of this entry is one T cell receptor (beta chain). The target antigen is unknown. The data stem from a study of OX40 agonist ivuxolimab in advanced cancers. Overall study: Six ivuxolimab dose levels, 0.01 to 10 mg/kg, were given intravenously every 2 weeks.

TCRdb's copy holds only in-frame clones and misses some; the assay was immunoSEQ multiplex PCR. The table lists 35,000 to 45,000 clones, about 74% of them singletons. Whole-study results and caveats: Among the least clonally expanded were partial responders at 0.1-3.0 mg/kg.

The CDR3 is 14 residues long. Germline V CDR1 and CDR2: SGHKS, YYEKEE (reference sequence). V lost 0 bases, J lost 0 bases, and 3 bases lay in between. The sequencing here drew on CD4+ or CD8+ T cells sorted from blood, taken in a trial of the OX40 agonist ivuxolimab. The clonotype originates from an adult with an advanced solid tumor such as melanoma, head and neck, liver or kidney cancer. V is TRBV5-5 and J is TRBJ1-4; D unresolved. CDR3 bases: TGTGCCAGCAGCTTGGAAGCAACTAATGAAAAACTGTTTTTT. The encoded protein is CASSLEATNEKLFF.